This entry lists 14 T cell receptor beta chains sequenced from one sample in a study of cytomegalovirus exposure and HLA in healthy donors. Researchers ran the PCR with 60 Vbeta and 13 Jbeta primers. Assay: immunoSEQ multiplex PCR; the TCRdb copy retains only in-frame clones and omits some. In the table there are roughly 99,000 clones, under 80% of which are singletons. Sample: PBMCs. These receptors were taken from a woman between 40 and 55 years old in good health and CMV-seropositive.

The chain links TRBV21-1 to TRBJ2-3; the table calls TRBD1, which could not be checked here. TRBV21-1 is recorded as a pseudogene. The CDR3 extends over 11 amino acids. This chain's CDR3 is CASSKTGTQYF. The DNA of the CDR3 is TGTGCCAGCAGCAAGACAGGGACGCAGTATTTT.

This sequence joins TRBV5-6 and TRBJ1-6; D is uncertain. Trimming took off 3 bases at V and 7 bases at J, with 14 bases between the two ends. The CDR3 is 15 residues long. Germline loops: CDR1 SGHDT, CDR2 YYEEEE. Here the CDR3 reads CASSWVPDGNSPLHF. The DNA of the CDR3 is TGTGCCAGCAGCTGGGTTCCAGACGGGAATTCACCCCTCCACTTT. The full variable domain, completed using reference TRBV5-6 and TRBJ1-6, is DAGVTQSPTHLIKTRGQQVTLRCSPKSGHDTVSWYQQALGQGPQFIFQYYEEEERQRGNFPDRFSGHQFPNYSSELNVNALLLGDSALYLCASSWVPDGNSPLHFGNGTRLTVT.

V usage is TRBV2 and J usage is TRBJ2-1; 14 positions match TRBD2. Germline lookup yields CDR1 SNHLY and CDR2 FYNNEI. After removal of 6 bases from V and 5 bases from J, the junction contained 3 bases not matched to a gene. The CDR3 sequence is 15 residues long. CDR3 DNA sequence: TGTGCCAGCAGGACTAGCGGGGGGGTTCACAATGAGCAGTTCTTC. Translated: CASRTSGGVHNEQFF.

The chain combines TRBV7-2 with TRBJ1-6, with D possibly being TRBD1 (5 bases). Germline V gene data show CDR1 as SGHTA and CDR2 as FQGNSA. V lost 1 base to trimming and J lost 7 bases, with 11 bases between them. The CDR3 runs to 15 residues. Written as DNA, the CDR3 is TGTGCCAGCAGCTTAGGGTTGCAGGGCAATTCACCCCTCCACTTT. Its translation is CASSLGLQGNSPLHF. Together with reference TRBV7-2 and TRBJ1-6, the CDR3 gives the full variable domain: GAGVSQSPSNKVTEKGKDVELRCDPISGHTALYWYRQSLGQGLEFLIYFQGNSAPDKSGLPSDRFSAERTGGSVSTLTIQRTQQEDSAVYLCASSLGLQGNSPLHFGNGTRLTVT.

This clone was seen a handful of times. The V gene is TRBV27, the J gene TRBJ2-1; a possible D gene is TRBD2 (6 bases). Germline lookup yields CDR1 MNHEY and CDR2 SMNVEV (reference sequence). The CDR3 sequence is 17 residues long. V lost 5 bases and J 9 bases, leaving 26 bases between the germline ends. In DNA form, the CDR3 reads TGTGCCAGCAGTAAAGGGGTCGGGACTCCCGGAATTAGTGAGCAGTTCTTC. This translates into CASSKGVGTPGISEQFF.

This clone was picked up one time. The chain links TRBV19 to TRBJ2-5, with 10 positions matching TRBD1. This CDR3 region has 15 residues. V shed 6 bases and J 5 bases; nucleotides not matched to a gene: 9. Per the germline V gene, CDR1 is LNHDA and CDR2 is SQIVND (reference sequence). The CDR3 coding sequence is TGTGCCAGTAGGCTGACAGGGGGCCTGGGGGAGACCCAGTACTTC. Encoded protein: CASRLTGGLGETQYF.

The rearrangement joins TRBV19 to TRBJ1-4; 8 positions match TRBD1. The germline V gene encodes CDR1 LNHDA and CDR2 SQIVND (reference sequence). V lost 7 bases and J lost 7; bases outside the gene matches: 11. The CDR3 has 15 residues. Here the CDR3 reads CASTLQGARGEKLFF. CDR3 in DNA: TGTGCCAGTACCCTTCAGGGGGCGCGGGGTGAAAAACTGTTTTTT. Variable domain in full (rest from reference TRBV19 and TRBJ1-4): DGGITQSPKYLFRKEGQNVTLSCEQNLNHDAMYWYRQDPGQGLRLIYYSQIVNDFQKGDIAEGYSVSREKKESFPLTVTSAQKNPTAFYLCASTLQGARGEKLFFGSGTQLSVL.

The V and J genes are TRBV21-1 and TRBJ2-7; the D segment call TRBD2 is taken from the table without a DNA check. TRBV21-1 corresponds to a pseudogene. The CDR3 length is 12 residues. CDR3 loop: CASSKPSREQYF. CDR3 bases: TGTGCCAGCAGCAAACCTTCGAGGGAGCAGTACTTC.

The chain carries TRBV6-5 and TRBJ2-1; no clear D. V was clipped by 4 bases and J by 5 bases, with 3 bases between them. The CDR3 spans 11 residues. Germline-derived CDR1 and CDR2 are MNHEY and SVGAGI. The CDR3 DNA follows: TGTGCCAGCAGTTCAAACAATGAGCAGTTCTTC. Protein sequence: CASSSNNEQFF.

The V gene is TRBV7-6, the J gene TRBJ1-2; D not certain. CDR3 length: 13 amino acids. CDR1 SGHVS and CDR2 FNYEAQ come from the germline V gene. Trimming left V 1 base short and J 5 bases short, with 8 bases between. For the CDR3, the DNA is TGTGCCAGCAGCTTAGGTGGCCCGTATGGCTACACCTTC. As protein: CASSLGGPYGYTF.

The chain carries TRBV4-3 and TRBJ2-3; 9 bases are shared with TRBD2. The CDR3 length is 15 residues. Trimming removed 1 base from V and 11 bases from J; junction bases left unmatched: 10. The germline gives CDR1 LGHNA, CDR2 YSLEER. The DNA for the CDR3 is TGCGCCAGCAGCCAAGGCCTAGCGGGGCACCCCCGGCAGTATTTT. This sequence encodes CASSQGLAGHPRQYF.

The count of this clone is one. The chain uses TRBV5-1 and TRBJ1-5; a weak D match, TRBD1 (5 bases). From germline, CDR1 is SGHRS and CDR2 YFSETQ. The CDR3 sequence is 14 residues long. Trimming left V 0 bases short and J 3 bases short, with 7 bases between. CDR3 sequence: CASSLEGPNQPQHF. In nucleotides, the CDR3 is TGCGCCAGCAGCTTGGAGGGGCCCAATCAGCCCCAGCATTTT.

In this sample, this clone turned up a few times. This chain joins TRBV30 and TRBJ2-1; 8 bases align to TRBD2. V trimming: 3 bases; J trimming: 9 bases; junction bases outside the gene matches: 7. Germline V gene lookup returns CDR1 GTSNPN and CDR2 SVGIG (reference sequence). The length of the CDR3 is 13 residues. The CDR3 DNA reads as TGTGCCTGGAGGGGTAAGCGGGGGCCTGAGCAGTTCTTC. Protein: CAWRGKRGPEQFF.

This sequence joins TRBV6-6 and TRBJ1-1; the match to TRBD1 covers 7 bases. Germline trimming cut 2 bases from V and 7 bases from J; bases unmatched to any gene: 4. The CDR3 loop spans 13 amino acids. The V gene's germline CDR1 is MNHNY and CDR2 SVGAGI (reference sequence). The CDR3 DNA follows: TGTGCCAGCAGTTACGAGGGGGCTGGTGAAGCTTTCTTT. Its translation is CASSYEGAGEAFF.